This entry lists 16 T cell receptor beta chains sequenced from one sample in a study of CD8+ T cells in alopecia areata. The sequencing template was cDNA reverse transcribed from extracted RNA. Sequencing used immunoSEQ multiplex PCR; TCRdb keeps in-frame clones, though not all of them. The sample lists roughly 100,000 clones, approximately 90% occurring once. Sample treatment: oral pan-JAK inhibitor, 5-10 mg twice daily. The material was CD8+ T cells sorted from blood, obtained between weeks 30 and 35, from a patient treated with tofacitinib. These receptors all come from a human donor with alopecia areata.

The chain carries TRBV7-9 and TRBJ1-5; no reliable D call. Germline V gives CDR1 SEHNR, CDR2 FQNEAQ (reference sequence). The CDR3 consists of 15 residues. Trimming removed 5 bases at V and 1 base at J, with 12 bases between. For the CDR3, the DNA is TGTGCCAGCAGCACAAGCCGGCAGAGCAATCAGCCCCAGCATTTT. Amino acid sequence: CASSTSRQSNQPQHF.

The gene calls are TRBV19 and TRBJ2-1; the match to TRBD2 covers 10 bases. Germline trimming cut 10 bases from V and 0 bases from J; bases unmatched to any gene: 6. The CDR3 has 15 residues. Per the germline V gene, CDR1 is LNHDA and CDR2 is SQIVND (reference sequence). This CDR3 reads CATRTSGSSYNEQFF. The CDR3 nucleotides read TGTGCCACCCGGACTAGCGGAAGCTCCTACAATGAGCAGTTCTTC.

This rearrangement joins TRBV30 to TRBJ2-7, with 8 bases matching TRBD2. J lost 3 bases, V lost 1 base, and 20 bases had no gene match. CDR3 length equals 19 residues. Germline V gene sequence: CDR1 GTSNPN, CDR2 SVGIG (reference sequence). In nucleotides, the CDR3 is TGTGCCTGGAGTGGCGTGGTAGCGGGAAGGGACACACCAGGCTACGAGCAGTACTTC. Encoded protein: CAWSGVVAGRDTPGYEQYF.

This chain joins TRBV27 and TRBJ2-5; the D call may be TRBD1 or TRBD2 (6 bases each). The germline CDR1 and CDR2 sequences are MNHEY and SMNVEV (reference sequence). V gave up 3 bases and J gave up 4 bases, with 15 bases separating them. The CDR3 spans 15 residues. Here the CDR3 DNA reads TGTGCCAGCAGTTTCTTGGGGGGCAATGGAGAGACCCAGTACTTC. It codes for CASSFLGGNGETQYF.

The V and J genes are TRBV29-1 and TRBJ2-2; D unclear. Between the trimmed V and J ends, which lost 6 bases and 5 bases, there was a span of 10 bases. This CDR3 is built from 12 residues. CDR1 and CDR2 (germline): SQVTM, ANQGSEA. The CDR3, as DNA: TGCAGCGTCCTTATTCCGACCGGGGAGCTGTTTTTT. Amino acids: CSVLIPTGELFF.

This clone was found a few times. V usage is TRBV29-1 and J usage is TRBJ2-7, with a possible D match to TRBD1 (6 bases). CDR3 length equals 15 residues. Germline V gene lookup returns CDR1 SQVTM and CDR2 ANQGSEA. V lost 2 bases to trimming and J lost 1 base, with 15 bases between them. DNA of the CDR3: TGCAGCGTTGAATTGCCAGGGGTTATTTCCTACGAGCAGTACTTC. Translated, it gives CSVELPGVISYEQYF.

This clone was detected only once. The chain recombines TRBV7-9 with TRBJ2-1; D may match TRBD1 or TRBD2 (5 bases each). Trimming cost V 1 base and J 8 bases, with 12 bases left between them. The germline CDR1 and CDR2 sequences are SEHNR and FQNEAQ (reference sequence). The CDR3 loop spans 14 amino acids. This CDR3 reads CASSLGDPVDEQFF. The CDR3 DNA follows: TGTGCCAGCAGCTTAGGGGACCCGGTCGATGAGCAGTTCTTC.

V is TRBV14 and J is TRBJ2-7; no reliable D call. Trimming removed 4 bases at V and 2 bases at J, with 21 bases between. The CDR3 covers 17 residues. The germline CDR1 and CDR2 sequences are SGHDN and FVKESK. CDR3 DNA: TGTGCCAGCAGCCCGCGACACGGTCCCGTGGATCCCTACGAGCAGTACTTC. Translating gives CASSPRHGPVDPYEQYF.

DNA of the CDR3: TGTGCCAGCAGCACCTGGGACTCCACAGATACGCAGTATTTT. It is translated as CASSTWDSTDTQYF. This rearrangement joins TRBV5-4 to TRBJ2-3, with D maybe TRBD2 (6 bases). Per germline, CDR1 SGHNT and CDR2 YYREEE (reference sequence). This CDR3 is 14 amino acids long. V lost 4 bases and J 2 bases, leaving 11 bases between the germline ends.

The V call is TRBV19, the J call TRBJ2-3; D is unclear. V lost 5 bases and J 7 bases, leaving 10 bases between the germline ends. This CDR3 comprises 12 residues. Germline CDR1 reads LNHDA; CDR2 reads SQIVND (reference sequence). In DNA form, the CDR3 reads TGTGCCAGTAGTGTCGGGTTGAATACGCAGTATTTT. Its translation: CASSVGLNTQYF.

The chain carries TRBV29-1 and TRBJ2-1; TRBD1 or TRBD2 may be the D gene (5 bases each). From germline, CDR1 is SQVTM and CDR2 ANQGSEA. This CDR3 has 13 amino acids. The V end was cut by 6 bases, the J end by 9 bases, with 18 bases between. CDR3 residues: CSVQGVSIGEQFF. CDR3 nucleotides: TGCAGCGTCCAGGGAGTCTCAATCGGTGAGCAGTTCTTC.

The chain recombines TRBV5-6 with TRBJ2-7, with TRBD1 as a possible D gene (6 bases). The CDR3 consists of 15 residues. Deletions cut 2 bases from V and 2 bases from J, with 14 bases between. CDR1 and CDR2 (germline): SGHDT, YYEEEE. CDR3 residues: CASSFLTGDAYEQYF. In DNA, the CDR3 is TGTGCCAGCAGCTTCTTGACAGGCGATGCCTACGAGCAGTACTTC.

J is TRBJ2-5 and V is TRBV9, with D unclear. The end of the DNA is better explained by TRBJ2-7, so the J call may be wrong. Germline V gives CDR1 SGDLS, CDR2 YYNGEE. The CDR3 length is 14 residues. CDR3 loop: CASSVQESPYEQYF. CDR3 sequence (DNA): TGTGCCAGCAGCGTACAGGAATCCCCCTACGAGCAGTACTTC.

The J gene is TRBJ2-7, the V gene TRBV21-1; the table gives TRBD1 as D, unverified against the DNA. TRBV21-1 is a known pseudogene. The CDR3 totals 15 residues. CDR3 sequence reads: CASSGVERGRNEQYF. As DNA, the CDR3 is TGTGCCAGCAGCGGAGTTGAAAGGGGCCGGAACGAGCAGTACTTC.

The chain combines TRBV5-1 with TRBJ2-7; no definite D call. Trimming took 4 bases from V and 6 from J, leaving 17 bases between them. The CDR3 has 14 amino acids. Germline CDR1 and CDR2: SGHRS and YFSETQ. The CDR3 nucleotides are TGCGCCAGCAGCACCGCCGTTCCCTCCCTCGAGCAGTACTTC. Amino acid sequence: CASSTAVPSLEQYF.

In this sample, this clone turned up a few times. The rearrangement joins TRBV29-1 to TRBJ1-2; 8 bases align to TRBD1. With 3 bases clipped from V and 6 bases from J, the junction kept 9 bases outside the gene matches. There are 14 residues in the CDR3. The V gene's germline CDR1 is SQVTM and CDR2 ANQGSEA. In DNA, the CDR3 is TGCAGCGTTGATGGTGGCAGGGGGCTGGATGGCTACACCTTC. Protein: CSVDGGRGLDGYTF.